This entry lists 32 T cell receptor beta chains sequenced from one sample in a study of OX40 agonist ivuxolimab in advanced cancers. Assay: immunoSEQ multiplex PCR; the TCRdb copy retains only in-frame clones and omits some. Counted here are about 76,000 clones, roughly 88% occurring once; the ten biggest clones make up roughly 0.98%. The source was CD4+ or CD8+ T cells sorted from blood, collected in a trial of the OX40 agonist ivuxolimab. The receptors here all came from an adult with an advanced solid tumor such as melanoma, head and neck, liver or kidney cancer.

The chain links TRBV5-4 to TRBJ2-7; D ambiguous. Trimming shortened V by 1 base and J by 2 bases, and 10 bases separated the two germline ends. The CDR3 is 14 amino acids. Germline assignment: CDR1 SGHNT and CDR2 YYREEE (reference sequence). CDR3 nucleotide sequence: TGTGCCAGCAGCTTGATTGGGAATGCCTACGAGCAGTACTTC. It yields the protein CASSLIGNAYEQYF.

The genes are TRBV6-5 and TRBJ2-7, with D possibly called TRBD1 or TRBD2 (5 bases each). This CDR3 spans 12 amino acids. Germline loops: CDR1 MNHEY, CDR2 SVGAGI. V was cut by 0 bases and J by 5 bases, with 5 bases left in between. The CDR3 DNA is TGTGCCAGCAGTTACTCGGGGGACGAGCAGTACTTC. It encodes CASSYSGDEQYF.

The chain is built from TRBV19 and TRBJ1-1; D ambiguous. The CDR3 extends over 16 amino acids. V was pared by 3 bases and J by 2 bases, with 16 bases between. Germline V gene sequence: CDR1 LNHDA, CDR2 SQIVND (reference sequence). CDR3 DNA: TGTGCCAGTAGTATTTTCAGGTTGGGCAGAAACACTGAAGCTTTCTTT. Residues: CASSIFRLGRNTEAFF.

This clone was counted once. This sequence joins TRBV5-1 and TRBJ2-1, with TRBD2 identical over 12 bases. Trimming took 4 bases from V and 1 from J; bases not matched to a gene: 0. The V gene's germline CDR1 is SGHRS and CDR2 YFSETQ. This CDR3 spans 15 amino acids. CDR3 residues: CASSGLAGSYNEQFF. The CDR3 bases are TGCGCCAGCAGCGGACTAGCGGGGTCCTACAATGAGCAGTTCTTC.

CDR3 DNA sequence: TGTGCCAGCAGCCAGGGACAGGGGTTTAACTATGGCTACACCTTC. Its protein product is CASSQGQGFNYGYTF. The rearrangement joins TRBV6-5 to TRBJ1-2, with TRBD1 matching 10 bases. V was clipped by 6 bases and J by 1 base; unmatched bases: 5. The CDR3 totals 15 residues. Germline loops: CDR1 MNHEY, CDR2 SVGAGI.

This clone was detected only a few times. The rearrangement uses TRBV29-1 and TRBJ1-4, with D unresolved. This CDR3 is 14 amino acids long. Germline V lookup: CDR1 SQVTM, CDR2 ANQGSEA. Trimming shortened V by 0 bases and J by 5 bases, and 10 bases separated the two germline ends. The chain's CDR3 is CSVEDLKGNEKLFF. The CDR3 DNA follows: TGCAGCGTTGAAGATCTGAAAGGGAATGAAAAACTGTTTTTT.

The chain couples TRBV29-1 to TRBJ1-2; TRBD1 matches 8 bases. The CDR3 covers 14 residues. Trimming cost V 4 bases and J 7 bases; bases outside gene matches: 11. From germline, CDR1 is SQVTM and CDR2 ANQGSEA. The CDR3 nucleotides are TGCAGCGTTGCCCCGGACAGGGCCGCGGGTGGCTACACCTTC. Its protein product is CSVAPDRAAGGYTF.

The chain is built from TRBV11-3 and TRBJ2-1, with a tentative D call TRBD2 (5 bases). Trimming shortened V by 4 bases and J by 10 bases, and 23 bases separated the two germline ends. Germline V gene sequence: CDR1 SGHNT, CDR2 YENEEA. CDR3 size: 16 residues. CDR3 sequence: CASSSVVGKGEREQFF. CDR3 in DNA: TGTGCCAGCAGCTCCGTGGTTGGGAAGGGTGAGCGGGAGCAGTTCTTC. Looking up the rest from reference TRBV11-3 and TRBJ2-1 gives the full variable domain: EAGVVQSPRYKIIEKKQPVAFWCNPISGHNTLYWYLQNLGQGPELLIRYENEEAVDDSQLPKDRFSAERLKGVDSTLKIQPAELGDSAVYLCASSSVVGKGEREQFFGPGTRLTVL.

The chain is built from TRBV27 and TRBJ1-2; D might be TRBD1 (6 bases). The germline CDR1 and CDR2 sequences are MNHEY and SMNVEV (reference sequence). V shed 5 bases and J shed 3 bases, with 10 bases lying between them. The CDR3 contains 13 residues. The chain's CDR3 is CASSLTGDYGYTF. CDR3 bases: TGTGCCAGCAGTCTGACAGGAGACTATGGCTACACCTTC.

The gene calls are TRBV10-3 and TRBJ1-1; a possible D gene is TRBD1 (5 bases). Per the germline V gene, CDR1 is ENHRY and CDR2 is SYGVKD. The CDR3 consists of 13 residues. V lost 4 bases to trimming and J lost 1 base, with 7 bases between them. In DNA, the CDR3 is TGTGCCATCAGTGTTGACAGGAACACTGAAGCTTTCTTT. Translating it yields CAISVDRNTEAFF.

The CDR3 DNA reads TGTGCCAGCAGTGAAGTCTCGGGTGAAAAACTGTTTTTT. Its protein is CASSEVSGEKLFF. The chain recombines TRBV6-1 with TRBJ1-4; D unclear. V lost 1 base and J lost 7, with 7 bases in between. CDR1 MNHNS and CDR2 SASEGT come from the germline V gene. The CDR3 consists of 13 residues.

The count of this clone is one. The rearrangement uses TRBV9 and TRBJ2-7; a possible D gene is TRBD2 (6 bases). V was clipped by 2 bases and J by 8 bases, with 23 bases between them. The CDR3 runs to 16 residues. Germline assignment: CDR1 SGDLS and CDR2 YYNGEE. The CDR3 nucleotides are TGTGCCAGCAGCGTGGTATCGAGCGGGTCGAGCGTCAAGCAGTACTTC. Translating gives CASSVVSSGSSVKQYF.

The count of this clone is one. V usage is TRBV5-5 and J usage is TRBJ2-1, with 7 bases lining up with TRBD1. Per the germline V gene, CDR1 is SGHKS and CDR2 is YYEKEE (reference sequence). V lost 4 bases, J lost 3 bases, and 10 bases stayed unmatched. The CDR3 contains 16 residues. This CDR3 is CASSPSGQPYYNEQFF. CDR3 DNA: TGTGCCAGCAGCCCCTCGGGACAGCCATACTACAATGAGCAGTTCTTC.

This sequence joins TRBV27 and TRBJ2-2; D not resolved. This CDR3 comprises 14 residues. The V gene's germline CDR1 is MNHEY and CDR2 SMNVEV (reference sequence). V lost 5 bases and J lost 1, with 8 bases in between. CDR3 protein: CASSHLENTGELFF. The DNA for the CDR3 is TGTGCCAGCAGTCATCTTGAGAACACCGGGGAGCTGTTTTTT.

This clone was seen a few times. This sequence joins TRBV7-9 and TRBJ2-7; D may correspond to TRBD1 or TRBD2 (5 bases each). CDR1 is SEHNR and CDR2 is FQNEAQ in the germline V gene (reference sequence). V was trimmed by 1 base and J by 6 bases, leaving 16 bases between them. This CDR3 has 15 amino acids. Here the CDR3 reads CASSLGDPRSSEQYF. CDR3 nucleotides: TGTGCCAGCAGCTTAGGGGACCCCCGTTCGTCCGAGCAGTACTTC.

The chain joins TRBV10-1 to TRBJ2-1, with unresolved D. Germline V gene lookup returns CDR1 WNHNN and CDR2 SYGVQD (reference sequence). CDR3 length equals 12 residues. CDR3 protein: CAGMLTYNEQFF. As DNA, the CDR3 is TGCGCGGGTATGCTCACCTACAATGAGCAGTTCTTC.

The sample holds one count of this clone. CDR3 protein: CASSRLAGGSYEQYF. For the CDR3, the DNA is TGTGCCAGCTCCCGATTAGCGGGCGGCTCCTACGAGCAGTACTTC. The rearrangement uses TRBV18 and TRBJ2-7; TRBD2 aligns across 7 bases. Germline values: CDR1 KGHSH, CDR2 LQKENI. V shed 6 bases, J shed 0 bases, and the junction held 8 bases outside the gene matches. This CDR3 region has 15 residues.

This chain links TRBV5-4 with TRBJ2-2, with a possible D match to TRBD2 (6 bases). CDR1 and CDR2 (germline): SGHNT, YYREEE (reference sequence). Trimming cost V 4 bases and J 4 bases, with 20 bases left between them. The CDR3 spans 17 residues. The CDR3 loop reads CASSRGRGRPSTGELFF. The CDR3 nucleotides are TGTGCCAGCAGCCGAGGGCGGGGCAGGCCGAGCACCGGGGAGCTGTTTTTT.

There are a few counts of this clone. This chain connects TRBV7-8 to TRBJ2-1; the D gene is possibly TRBD1 (5 bases). Between the trimmed V and J ends, which lost 1 base and 9 bases, there was a span of 10 bases. The CDR3 totals 13 residues. Germline V gene sequence: CDR1 SGHVS, CDR2 FQNEAQ. The CDR3 DNA follows: TGTGCCAGCAGCTTAGACCCTAGGGGTGAGCAGTTCTTC. Protein product: CASSLDPRGEQFF.

The CDR3 DNA sequence: TGTGCCAGTAGTATAGGACAGGACTACTACGAGCAGTACTTC. Translating it yields CASSIGQDYYEQYF. The chain combines TRBV19 with TRBJ2-5; TRBD1 or TRBD2 may be the D gene (6 bases each). The DNA matches TRBJ2-7 better at its end, which makes the J call doubtful. There are 14 residues in the CDR3. Germline V gene lookup returns CDR1 LNHDA and CDR2 SQIVND (reference sequence).

This chain joins TRBV18 and TRBJ1-5, with 7 positions matching TRBD1. The length of the CDR3 is 15 residues. Germline trimming cut 6 bases from V and 1 base from J; bases unmatched to any gene: 6. Germline V gives CDR1 KGHSH, CDR2 LQKENI. DNA of the CDR3: TGTGCCAGCTCCACCACGGGACAGAGCAATCAGCCCCAGCATTTT. Translated: CASSTTGQSNQPQHF.

The chain carries TRBV18 and TRBJ2-7; tentatively, D is TRBD1 or TRBD2 (5 bases each). Looked up from germline, CDR1 is KGHSH and CDR2 is LQKENI. V gave up 1 base and J gave up 6 bases, with 7 bases separating them. There are 12 residues in the CDR3. The CDR3 loop is CASSPLGTEQYF. CDR3 in DNA: TGTGCCAGCTCACCACTTGGGACCGAGCAGTACTTC.

V usage is TRBV19 and J usage is TRBJ1-2, with no clear D. The CDR3 length is 15 residues. Trimming pared 3 bases from V and 0 bases from J, leaving 11 bases between. Germline CDR1 reads LNHDA; CDR2 reads SQIVND (reference sequence). The DNA for the CDR3 is TGTGCCAGTAGTATTTCCGCGGTGGCTAACTATGGCTACACCTTC. Translating it yields CASSISAVANYGYTF.

The chain carries TRBV28 and TRBJ1-2, with D unclear. The length of the CDR3 is 11 residues. The V and J ends lost 5 bases and 1 base respectively, with 2 bases between them. Germline CDR1 reads MDHEN; CDR2 reads SYDVKM. The CDR3 protein is CASSVNYGYTF. The CDR3, as DNA: TGTGCCAGCAGTGTTAACTATGGCTACACCTTC.

The rearrangement links TRBV28 to TRBJ1-5, with D maybe TRBD1 (6 bases). Germline CDR1 is MDHEN and CDR2 is SYDVKM. The CDR3 length is 15 residues. The germline V and J ends were trimmed by 5 bases and 1 base, with 12 bases remaining between them. As DNA, the CDR3 is TGTGCCAGCAGTCCCAGGACAGTAAGCAATCAGCCCCAGCATTTT. Translation gives CASSPRTVSNQPQHF.

The V gene is TRBV7-2, the J gene TRBJ1-1; D is perhaps TRBD1 (5 bases). The CDR3 is 14 amino acids. Germline V CDR1 and CDR2: SGHTA, FQGNSA. Trimming left V 2 bases short and J 5 bases short, with 12 bases between. The CDR3 spells CASSLTRGGTEAFF. The CDR3 DNA sequence: TGTGCCAGCAGCTTAACAAGGGGAGGAACTGAAGCTTTCTTT. The whole variable domain, remainder taken from reference TRBV7-2 and TRBJ1-1, is GAGVSQSPSNKVTEKGKDVELRCDPISGHTALYWYRQSLGQGLEFLIYFQGNSAPDKSGLPSDRFSAERTGGSVSTLTIQRTQQEDSAVYLCASSLTRGGTEAFFGQGTRLTVV.

The chain employs TRBV20-1 and TRBJ2-7, with 9 bases that match TRBD2. This CDR3 has 11 residues. Germline-derived CDR1 and CDR2 are DFQATT and SNEGSKA (reference sequence). The V gene end was trimmed by 7 bases and the J gene end by 5 bases; junction bases not matched to a gene: 3. CDR3 in DNA: TGCAGTGGACAGCGGGAGGACGAGCAGTACTTC. Translating gives CSGQREDEQYF.

The V and J genes are TRBV6-1 and TRBJ1-5; no clear D. Germline CDR1 and CDR2: MNHNS and SASEGT. Trimming removed 4 bases from V and 7 bases from J, with 11 bases in between. This CDR3 has 13 residues. This CDR3 reads CASSAGRLQPQHF. In nucleotides, the CDR3 is TGTGCCAGCAGTGCCGGGCGCTTGCAGCCCCAGCATTTT.

The chain carries TRBV7-2 and TRBJ1-2, with a tentative D call TRBD1 (6 bases). Trimming left V 5 bases short and J 3 bases short, with 10 bases between. Germline-derived CDR1 and CDR2 are SGHTA and FQGNSA. This CDR3 comprises 13 residues. The CDR3 DNA reads as TGTGCCAGCAGCGAAGGACAGTACTATGGCTACACCTTC. Translating gives CASSEGQYYGYTF.

The sample holds one count of this clone. This chain joins TRBV5-8 and TRBJ1-5; possible D gene TRBD1, 5 bases. Trimming removed 0 bases at V and 1 base at J, with 11 bases between. The CDR3 is made up of 16 amino acids. Germline assignment: CDR1 SGHTS and CDR2 YDEGEE. The CDR3 nucleotides read TGTGCCAGCAGCTTGGGGCAGGGCTTAAGCAATCAGCCCCAGCATTTT. Translated, it gives CASSLGQGLSNQPQHF. The whole variable domain, filled in from reference TRBV5-8 and TRBJ1-5, reads EAGVTQSPTHLIKTRGQQATLRCSPISGHTSVYWYQQALGLGLQFLLWYDEGEERNRGNFPPRFSGRQFPNYSSELNVNALELEDSALYLCASSLGQGLSNQPQHFGDGTRLSIL.

J is TRBJ2-5 and V is TRBV7-2; D perhaps matches TRBD2 (5 bases). The ends were cut back, 5 bases at V and 5 bases at J, with 15 bases in the middle. The CDR3 is 14 amino acids. CDR1 is SGHTA and CDR2 is FQGNSA in the germline V gene. The CDR3 nucleotides are TGTGCCAGCAGCAACAGACGGAGAGGGGAGACCCAGTACTTC. Its protein is CASSNRRRGETQYF.

This rearrangement joins TRBV12-5 to TRBJ2-1, with D possibly being TRBD1 or TRBD2 (5 bases each). The V end was cut by 8 bases, the J end by 4 bases, with 15 bases between. The CDR3 covers 14 residues. CDR1 LGHNT and CDR2 FRNRAP come from the germline V gene. The CDR3 DNA follows: TGTGCTAGTTCCGGGGACCAAACTTACAATGAGCAGTTCTTC. Translation: CASSGDQTYNEQFF.